These T cell receptor beta chains were read from a single sample in a study of control samples from healthy donors and cancer patients. Measured with immunoSEQ multiplex PCR; TCRdb has only the in-frame clones, and not every one. Of 150,000 to 180,000 clones listed, roughly 92% are singletons. The source material was blood. These receptors all come from a man aged 45 to 65 in good health. Both conserved end residues are part of each CDR3. D genes are given only for firm matches. The size of a clone is reported for some rows only, either as once, few or many, or as a class for expanded clones.

TRBJ1-5 | TRBD1 | . | TRBV4-2 | TGTGCCAGCAGCCAAGGGGACAGGGTTAATCAGCCCCAGCATTTT | CASSQGDRVNQPQHF
TRBJ2-5 | . | . | TRBV10-3 | TGTGCCATCACCCTCGCATCCGTGGTGGGGACCCAGTACTTC | CAITLASVVGTQYF
TRBJ1-3 | . | . | TRBV18 | TGTGCCAGCTCCCTAGGACGCAGCTCTGGAAACACCATATATTTT | CASSLGRSSGNTIYF
TRBJ2-7 | . | . | TRBV15 | TGTGCCACCAGCCTAAGAGGCTACGAGCAGTACTTC | CATSLRGYEQYF
TRBJ2-1 | TRBD2 | few | TRBV27 | TGTGCCAGCAGATTTAGCGGGTATTACAATGAGCAGTTCTTC | CASRFSGYYNEQFF
TRBJ1-6 | TRBD1 | . | TRBV5-6 | TGTGCCAGCAGCAGGGACAGGGGGATGAGTTCACCCCTCCACTTT | CASSRDRGMSSPLHF
TRBJ1-5 | . | once | TRBV2 | TGTGCCAGCAGTTTCAAGGGGGGCAGGTGGGAGAATCAGCCCCAGCATTTT | CASSFKGGRWENQPQHF
TRBJ2-1 | TRBD2 | . | TRBV28 | TGTGCCAGCAGTTTATTCGCTAGCGGTAGATACAATGAGCAGTTCTTC | CASSLFASGRYNEQFF
TRBJ1-3 | . | . | TRBV11-2 | TGTGCCAGCAGCGCCGGACTATCTGGAAACACCATATATTTT | CASSAGLSGNTIYF
TRBJ2-3 | TRBD1 | . | TRBV7-2 | TGTGCCAGCAGCTTAGGGGCCACAGGGGGCCATCAATACACAGATACGCAGTATTTT | CASSLGATGGHQYTDTQYF
TRBJ1-5 | TRBD1 | . | TRBV15 | TGTGCCACCAGCTTACCCATACATGGGACAGGGGTCGTTCAGCCCCAGCATTTT | CATSLPIHGTGVVQPQHF
TRBJ2-1 | . | . | TRBV6-5 | TGTGCCAGTTTAGGGGCAAACAATGAGCAGTTCTTC | CASLGANNEQFF
TRBJ1-3 | . | . | TRBV28 | TGTGCCAGCACAACCTCTGGAAACACCATATATTTT | CASTTSGNTIYF
TRBJ2-3 | TRBD2 | once | TRBV19 | TGTGCCAGTAGTTCGGTGCGGGAGGGCCGAGGGGATACGCAGTATTTT | CASSSVREGRGDTQYF
TRBJ1-2 | . | . | TRBV3-1/TRBV3-2 | TGTGCCAGCAGCCAGGGCTATGGCTACACCTTC | CASSQGYGYTF
TRBJ2-7 | TRBD1 | . | TRBV5-6 | TGTGCCAGCAGCTTAGCCGGGACAGGGAAAGAGCAGTACTTC | CASSLAGTGKEQYF
TRBJ2-2 | . | . | TRBV6-5 | TGTGCCAGCAGTTGGGTAGGGAACACCGGGGAGCTGTTTTTT | CASSWVGNTGELFF
TRBJ2-1 | TRBD2 | . | TRBV24-1 | TGTGCCACCAGTGATTTGCTAGCGGGAGGGTCAAATGAGCAGTTCTTC | CATSDLLAGGSNEQFF
TRBJ2-5 | . | . | TRBV5-8 | TGTGCCAGCAGCTGGGGGCCAGTAGAGACCCAGTACTTC | CASSWGPVETQYF
TRBJ1-1 | . | . | TRBV28 | TGTGCCAGCAGGGTGCAGTTGAACACTGAAGCTTTCTTT | CASRVQLNTEAFF
TRBJ2-1 | . | . | TRBV5-1 | TGCGCCAGCACTAGCGTTAGCTCCTACAATGAGCAGTTCTTC | CASTSVSSYNEQFF
TRBJ2-3 | . | . | TRBV24-1 | TGTGCCACCAGTTCAAGGGGAACAGATACGCAGTATTTT | CATSSRGTDTQYF
TRBJ2-7 | . | . | TRBV3-1/TRBV3-2 | TGTGCCAGCAGCCAAGAATCCATATCCTACGAGCAGTACTTC | CASSQESISYEQYF
TRBJ2-1 | TRBD2 | . | TRBV19 | TGTGCCAGTAGGTCCCTTAGCGGGAGGGCCCTAAATGAGCAGTTCTTC | CASRSLSGRALNEQFF
TRBJ2-7 | . | once | TRBV12-3/TRBV12-4 | TGTGCCAGCAGTTTGTCGGTCTCCTACGAGCAGTACTTC | CASSLSVSYEQYF
TRBJ1-3 | TRBD1 | . | TRBV10-3 | TGTGCCATCAGCCCCAACCGACAGGGCTCTGGAAACACCATATATTTT | CAISPNRQGSGNTIYF
TRBJ2-2 | . | . | TRBV29-1 | TGCAGCGCCCGGTACACCGGGGAGCTGTTTTTT | CSARYTGELFF
TRBJ2-5 | . | once | TRBV7-9 | TGTGCCAGCAGCTTAGAGCCGGAGACCCAGTACTTC | CASSLEPETQYF
TRBJ2-5 | TRBD2 | . | TRBV7-2 | TGTGCCAGCACCCGCGCCAGCGGGGCTCAAGAGACCCAGTACTTC | CASTRASGAQETQYF
TRBJ2-7 | . | once | TRBV21-1 | TGTGCCAGCAGCAAATTTGAGGGATACGAGCAGTACTTC | CASSKFEGYEQYF
TRBJ2-7 | TRBD1 | . | TRBV5-1 | TGCGCCAGCAGCTTGGTACCCTCCGGGACAGGGGTCTACGAGCAGTACTTC | CASSLVPSGTGVYEQYF
TRBJ2-7 | TRBD1 | . | TRBV19 | TGTGCCAGTAGTATAACGACAGGGGACGAGCAGTACTTC | CASSITTGDEQYF
TRBJ2-3 | . | . | TRBV29-1 | TGCAGCGTCGCCGGGACTGCAAAGGGAGATACGCAGTATTTT | CSVAGTAKGDTQYF
TRBJ2-7 | . | . | TRBV19 | TGTGCCAGTAGTATACCGGGGACAATCTCCTACGAGCAGTACTTC | CASSIPGTISYEQYF
TRBJ2-7 | TRBD1 | . | TRBV19 | TGTGCCAGTAGAGACAGGGCGACCTACGAGCAGTACTTC | CASRDRATYEQYF
TRBJ1-1 | . | . | TRBV28 | TGTGCCAGCAGCGCCGGGGAAGCTTTCTTT | CASSAGEAFF
TRBJ1-6 | . | . | TRBV13 | TGTGCCAGCAGCTCCTCGGACGGATCGAATAATTCACCCCTCCACTTT | CASSSSDGSNNSPLHF
TRBJ2-5 | . | . | TRBV5-1 | TGCGCCAGCAGTAGTATGGGGGTCCAAGAGACCCAGTACTTC | CASSSMGVQETQYF
TRBJ2-7 | . | . | TRBV6-5 | TGTGCCAGCAGCCACACAGGGACCTACGAGCAGTACTTC | CASSHTGTYEQYF
TRBJ2-3 | TRBD1 | . | TRBV27 | TGTGCCAGCAGTAACAGGGGTATTAGAACAGATACGCAGTATTTT | CASSNRGIRTDTQYF
TRBJ2-3 | . | . | TRBV24-1 | TGTGCCACCACAGGGGGGACTACAGATACGCAGTATTTT | CATTGGTTDTQYF
TRBJ1-2 | . | . | TRBV3-1/TRBV3-2 | TGTGCCAGCAGCCGGGAGGGGGGCTATGGCTACACCTTC | CASSREGGYGYTF